This TCR beta chain was sequenced in a study of cytomegalovirus exposure and HLA in healthy donors. The donors were healthy bone marrow donors. A multiplex PCR was run with 60 Vbeta primers and 13 Jbeta primers. Data came from immunoSEQ multiplex PCR; TCRdb stores just in-frame clones and leaves some out. The data hold approximately 170,000 clones, with approximately 80% observed a single time. The V end lost 1 base, the J end lost 5 bases, and 11 bases lay between the germline ends. Germline V gene lookup returns CDR1 SGHAT and CDR2 FQNNGV. This CDR3 has 14 residues. The sequenced sample consisted of PBMCs. J is TRBJ1-1 and V is TRBV11-2; perhaps TRBD1 as D (6 bases). The sequence was obtained from a woman aged 50 to 65 in good health and CMV-seropositive. CDR3 coding DNA: TGTGCCAGCAGCTTAGCCGGGAGGGGGACTGAAGCTTTCTTT. Translating gives CASSLAGRGTEAFF.